The 13 T cell receptor beta chains below come from one sample, sequenced in a study of blood T cells in healthy people across ages. Through a sample-barcoded 5' primer and a J-beta primer mix, a second PCR was run for roughly 6 to 12 cycles. One entry per CDR3 protein results from TCRdb running MiXCR on the 5' RACE reads. The repertoire holds some 320,000 distinct CDR3 sequences, with roughly 29% as singletons. Input material: blood. These TCRs come from a woman aged 70-85 years in good health.

This clonotype came up a few times. This chain links TRBV19 with TRBJ1-2; D is unclear. Trimming took 2 bases from V and 5 from J, leaving 18 bases between them. Germline loops: CDR1 LNHDA, CDR2 SQIVND (reference sequence). The CDR3 is 16 amino acids. This CDR3 reads CASSIWTSTDLYGYTF. In DNA form, the CDR3 reads TGTGCCAGTAGTATATGGACCTCGACGGATCTATATGGCTACACCTTC.

Worth noting for this clonotype: Germline is not matched at one junction end, which may reflect a read error. The chain couples TRBV7-8 to TRBJ1-3; unclear D gene. This CDR3 comprises 11 residues. Germline values: CDR1 SGHVS, CDR2 FQNEAQ. Here the CDR3 DNA reads TGTGCCAGCAGCTTAGGAAACACCATATACTTT. Its translation: CASSLGNTIYF.

This clonotype was observed many times. V usage is TRBV28 and J usage is TRBJ1-6; the D is unclear. The CDR3 is 15 residues long. Germline lookup yields CDR1 MDHEN and CDR2 SYDVKM. Trimming cost V 7 bases and J 6 bases, with 16 bases left between them. The CDR3 nucleotides read TGTGCCAGCAATCTGGACGGAATCCTTAATTCACCCCTCCACTTT. Amino acids: CASNLDGILNSPLHF.

This sequence joins TRBV7-9 and TRBJ2-2; the D is unclear. Trimming stripped 8 bases from V and 3 bases from J, with 10 bases between. Looked up from germline, CDR1 is SEHNR and CDR2 is FQNEAQ (reference sequence). The CDR3 loop spans 13 amino acids. This CDR3 reads CASRPRHTGELFF. CDR3 sequence (DNA): TGTGCCAGCCGACCCCGGCACACCGGGGAGCTGTTTTTT.

A few counts support this clonotype. The chain recombines TRBV4-1 with TRBJ1-2, with TRBD1 matching 8 bases. Germline values: CDR1 MGHRA, CDR2 YSYEKL. The trim removed 1 base at V and 4 bases at J, leaving 2 bases unmatched. This CDR3 comprises 14 residues. CDR3: CASSQATGGYGYTF. As DNA, the CDR3 is TGCGCCAGCAGCCAAGCAACAGGGGGCTATGGCTACACCTTC.

The V gene is TRBV6-5, the J gene TRBJ2-7; D might be TRBD2 (6 bases). Germline V gene sequence: CDR1 MNHEY, CDR2 SVGAGI. Trimming removed 4 bases at V and 6 bases at J, with 13 bases between. The CDR3 has 13 amino acids. The CDR3 loop reads CASSSGPEGEQYF. The CDR3 DNA reads TGTGCCAGCAGTTCCGGGCCGGAGGGCGAGCAGTACTTC.

The rearrangement uses TRBV6-1 and TRBJ2-7; tentatively, D is TRBD2 (5 bases). Germline assignment: CDR1 MNHNS and CDR2 SASEGT. Trimming left V 5 bases short and J 4 bases short, with 9 bases between. The CDR3 loop spans 12 amino acids. CDR3 loop: CASSRPGYEQYF. In DNA form, the CDR3 reads TGTGCCAGCAGTCGTCCGGGGTACGAGCAGTACTTC.

This clonotype has only a few counts. This rearrangement joins TRBV2 to TRBJ2-7, with D tentatively TRBD1 or TRBD2 (5 bases each). From germline, CDR1 is SNHLY and CDR2 FYNNEI. This CDR3 spans 15 amino acids. V dropped 1 base and J dropped 3 bases, with 13 bases sitting between them. CDR3 sequence (DNA): TGTGCCAGCAGTGAAGTTTTGGGGGAGAGCTACGAGCAGTACTTC. Its protein is CASSEVLGESYEQYF.

This chain connects TRBV6-1 to TRBJ2-1, with TRBD2 matching over 9 bases. The CDR3 is made up of 16 amino acids. The V segment lost 6 bases and the J segment 3 bases; nucleotides outside the gene matches: 9. Germline V CDR1 and CDR2: MNHNS, SASEGT. The CDR3 coding sequence is TGTGCCAGCAGGGGAAAGATAGCGGGAGACTACAATGAGCAGTTCTTC. It translates to CASRGKIAGDYNEQFF.

This clonotype has only a few counts. The chain joins TRBV5-1 to TRBJ1-2, with unresolved D. Trimming removed 0 bases from V and 5 bases from J, with 5 bases in between. Germline CDR1 SGHRS, CDR2 YFSETQ. This CDR3 spans 12 amino acids. The DNA of the CDR3 is TGCGCCAGCAGCTTGGGGGAATATGGCTACACCTTC. Amino acid sequence: CASSLGEYGYTF.

This clonotype was recorded a few times. V gene TRBV29-1 combines with J gene TRBJ1-5; D not resolved. The CDR3 loop spans 13 amino acids. Germline V CDR1 and CDR2: SQVTM, ANQGSEA. Trimming shortened V by 7 bases and J by 3 bases, and 13 bases separated the two germline ends. As DNA, the CDR3 is TGCAGCGCCAAAGCGCAGCCCAATCAGCCCCAGCATTTT. Its translation: CSAKAQPNQPQHF.

V and J are TRBV5-6 and TRBJ2-7, with D possibly matching TRBD1 (5 bases). Germline V gene data show CDR1 as SGHDT and CDR2 as YYEEEE. The CDR3 consists of 17 residues. V was shortened by 4 bases and J by 3 bases, with 23 bases between the two germline ends. CDR3 residues: CASSGTPRGYGIYEQYF. The CDR3 region has the DNA TGTGCCAGCAGCGGAACCCCTAGGGGTTACGGTATCTACGAGCAGTACTTC. The full variable domain, rest sourced from reference TRBV5-6 and TRBJ2-7, is DAGVTQSPTHLIKTRGQQVTLRCSPKSGHDTVSWYQQALGQGPQFIFQYYEEEERQRGNFPDRFSGHQFPNYSSELNVNALLLGDSALYLCASSGTPRGYGIYEQYFGPGTRLTVT.

The V and J genes are TRBV7-2 and TRBJ2-7; D might be TRBD2 (6 bases). The V and J ends lost 5 bases and 0 bases respectively, with 14 bases between them. CDR1 is SGHTA, CDR2 FQGNSA, per germline. The CDR3 contains 15 residues. DNA of the CDR3: TGTGCCAGCAGCGCGCTAGCGTTCAGCTCCTACGAGCAGTACTTC. This gives the protein CASSALAFSSYEQYF.